One sample yielded the 16 T cell receptor beta chains listed below, sequenced in a study of blood T cell repertoires in COVID-19 (dated by TCRdb to the early 2020s). Libraries were constructed by the immunoSEQ multiplex PCR assay. TCRdb mirrors the immuneACCESS table, restricted to in-frame sequences. Some clones are absent from its copies; in checked studies, under half trace to an unresolved V gene, and the reason for the others is unknown. Within this sample are over 150,000 clones, with around three quarters of them counted one time only. The ten largest clonotypes hold 1.5% to 2% of the sample. What was sequenced was peripheral blood. These receptors all come from a man older than 75 with acute or convalescent COVID-19.

This clone showed up just a few times. The chain has TRBV5-1 and TRBJ2-2; 9 bases align to TRBD2. This CDR3 region has 16 residues. Germline V gives CDR1 SGHRS, CDR2 YFSETQ. After removal of 0 bases from V and 5 bases from J, the junction contained 5 bases not matched to a gene. As DNA, the CDR3 is TGCGCCAGCAGCTTGGAGCGGGGGGCTGGTACCGGGGAGCTGTTTTTT. Amino acid sequence: CASSLERGAGTGELFF.

The rearrangement uses TRBV28 and TRBJ1-1; weak D call: TRBD1 (6 bases). The germline V gene encodes CDR1 MDHEN and CDR2 SYDVKM. V gave up 2 bases and J gave up 7 bases, with 20 bases separating them. The CDR3 contains 16 residues. CDR3 region: CASSLGGGLSYLEAFF. For the CDR3, the DNA is TGTGCCAGCAGTTTAGGTGGGGGCCTCTCCTACCTTGAAGCTTTCTTT.

This rearrangement joins TRBV5-1 to TRBJ1-1; 7 bases align to TRBD1. This CDR3 contains 14 residues. Per the germline V gene, CDR1 is SGHRS and CDR2 is YFSETQ. The V segment lost 4 bases and the J segment 0 bases; nucleotides outside the gene matches: 3. For the CDR3, the DNA is TGCGCCAGCAGCCCGGACAGGTTGAACACTGAAGCTTTCTTT. It yields the protein CASSPDRLNTEAFF.

This sequence joins TRBV7-2 and TRBJ1-5; TRBD1 is a possible D gene (6 bases). The V end was cut by 4 bases, the J end by 6 bases, with 16 bases between. Germline CDR1 and CDR2: SGHTA and FQGNSA. CDR3 length: 15 amino acids. The CDR3 is CASSSVGGGGQPQHF. The CDR3 DNA reads as TGTGCCAGCAGCTCGGTAGGGGGTGGAGGTCAGCCCCAGCATTTT.

The sample holds one count of this clone. The chain employs TRBV11-3 and TRBJ2-1; 9 bases align to TRBD1. In germline, CDR1 is SGHNT, CDR2 YENEEA. This CDR3 spans 17 amino acids. With V trimmed by 4 bases and J by 7 bases, 14 bases remained unmatched. CDR3 region: CASSSAGTGYRANEQFF. The CDR3 DNA sequence: TGTGCCAGCAGCTCCGCCGGGACAGGGTATCGAGCGAATGAGCAGTTCTTC.

This clone has only a few counts. The V call is TRBV28, the J call TRBJ1-6; D uncertain. Trimming took 3 bases from V and 7 from J, leaving 7 bases between them. Germline assignment: CDR1 MDHEN and CDR2 SYDVKM. The CDR3 covers 13 residues. The CDR3: CASSFFPNSPLHF. The CDR3 DNA reads as TGTGCCAGCAGTTTCTTCCCCAATTCACCCCTCCACTTT.

This clone was found many times. The chain combines TRBV7-2 with TRBJ2-7, with a tentative D call TRBD1 (5 bases). This CDR3 region has 11 residues. V lost 3 bases to trimming and J lost 7 bases, with 7 bases between them. Germline lookup yields CDR1 SGHTA and CDR2 FQGNSA. CDR3: CASSLTAEQYF. CDR3 sequence (DNA): TGTGCCAGCAGCTTGACAGCGGAGCAGTACTTC. Full variable domain (outside the CDR3, taken from reference TRBV7-2 and TRBJ2-7): GAGVSQSPSNKVTEKGKDVELRCDPISGHTALYWYRQSLGQGLEFLIYFQGNSAPDKSGLPSDRFSAERTGGSVSTLTIQRTQQEDSAVYLCASSLTAEQYFGPGTRLTVT.

The chain carries TRBV24-1 and TRBJ1-5; D possibly corresponds to TRBD1 (6 bases). Trimming cost V 5 bases and J 1 base, with 11 bases left between them. The CDR3 is 15 amino acids. Looked up from germline, CDR1 is KGHDR and CDR2 is SFDVKD. In nucleotides, the CDR3 is TGTGCCACCAGTGCAAGACAGGTGAGCAATCAGCCCCAGCATTTT. Amino acid sequence: CATSARQVSNQPQHF.

The count of this clone is one. This chain links TRBV7-8 with TRBJ2-7; D is ambiguous. There are 17 residues in the CDR3. Germline V gene lookup returns CDR1 SGHVS and CDR2 FQNEAQ. V was pared by 0 bases and J by 6 bases, with 21 bases between. The CDR3 region is CASSLAGPGVMSREQYF. The CDR3 DNA reads TGTGCCAGCAGCTTAGCTGGTCCGGGTGTTATGTCTCGCGAGCAGTACTTC.

V gene TRBV9 combines with J gene TRBJ1-4; 8 positions agree with TRBD1. V trimming: 3 bases; J trimming: 8 bases; junction bases outside the gene matches: 6. Germline-derived CDR1 and CDR2 are SGDLS and YYNGEE. The CDR3 loop spans 14 amino acids. CDR3 DNA: TGTGCCAGCAGCGAGGGGACAGGTTCCGAAAAACTGTTTTTT. Its protein product is CASSEGTGSEKLFF.

The V call is TRBV4-1, the J call TRBJ2-3; D gene ambiguous. Trimming removed 3 bases at V and 7 bases at J, with 8 bases between. Germline assignment: CDR1 MGHRA and CDR2 YSYEKL. The CDR3 covers 12 residues. CDR3 nucleotides: TGCGCCAGCAGCCAGGGCCAATATACGCAGTATTTT. Protein sequence: CASSQGQYTQYF.

V is TRBV28 and J is TRBJ1-6, with 10 bases matching TRBD1. The CDR3 loop spans 14 amino acids. The V segment lost 6 bases and the J segment 7 bases; nucleotides outside the gene matches: 3. The V gene's germline CDR1 is MDHEN and CDR2 SYDVKM. CDR3 nucleotide sequence: TGTGCCAGCAGCATGGGACAGGGGAATTCACCCCTCCACTTT. Protein sequence: CASSMGQGNSPLHF.

Turning to this clone: The sample holds other DNA sequences that translate to the same CDR3. This chain links TRBV29-1 with TRBJ1-1; D is uncertain. CDR1 and CDR2 (germline): SQVTM, ANQGSEA. V was trimmed by 4 bases and J by 0 bases, leaving 6 bases between them. CDR3 length: 12 amino acids. CDR3 sequence: CSVGQMNTEAFF. CDR3 nucleotides: TGCAGCGTTGGGCAGATGAACACTGAAGCTTTCTTT.

The rearrangement joins TRBV7-2 to TRBJ1-2; D is ambiguous. The germline V gene encodes CDR1 SGHTA and CDR2 FQGNSA. The CDR3 sequence is 14 residues long. Between the trimmed V and J ends, which lost 1 base and 2 bases, there was a span of 8 bases. The chain's CDR3 is CASSLEGANYGYTF. CDR3 nucleotide sequence: TGTGCCAGCAGCTTAGAGGGAGCCAACTATGGCTACACCTTC.

The CDR3: CASGLVPDTYEQYF. The CDR3 bases are TGTGCTAGTGGTTTGGTACCAGATACCTACGAGCAGTACTTC. The chain employs TRBV12-5 and TRBJ2-7, with D uncertain. Trimming removed 0 bases from V and 2 bases from J, with 8 bases in between. The CDR3 is made up of 14 amino acids. Germline V gene lookup returns CDR1 LGHNT and CDR2 FRNRAP.

In its sample, this clone was seen a few times. The chain recombines TRBV30 with TRBJ1-6; tentative D call: TRBD1 (5 bases). Germline CDR1 is GTSNPN and CDR2 is SVGIG (reference sequence). CDR3 length: 11 residues. Trimming removed 6 bases at V and 14 bases at J, with 14 bases between. The CDR3 DNA sequence: TGTGCCTGTCCCCGGGACTCAGCCCTCCACTTT. Its protein is CACPRDSALHF.